This T cell receptor (beta chain) was identified during a study of blood T cell repertoires in COVID-19. At the level of the study: PBMCs, B-cell-depleted T cells, or T cells provided the cDNA or gDNA that made up the material.

The ends were cut back, 5 bases at V and 1 base at J, with 8 bases in the middle. The CDR3 spans 13 residues. In germline, CDR1 is SEHNR, CDR2 FQNEAQ (reference sequence). Assay: immunoSEQ multiplex PCR; the TCRdb copy retains only in-frame clones and omits some. The sample gives 120,000 to 150,000 clones, around 87% of which show up once; around 1.3% is in the top ten. The J gene is TRBJ1-1, the V gene TRBV7-9; tentative D call: TRBD1 (5 bases). The receptor was derived from a woman younger than 45 with acute COVID-19. Sequenced: PBMCs or T cells enriched from blood (not recorded which). The DNA for the CDR3 is TGTGCCAGCAGCCAGCAGGGGAACACTGAAGCTTTCTTT. This codes for CASSQQGNTEAFF.